Below are 27 T cell receptor beta chains sequenced from a single sample in a study of cytomegalovirus exposure and HLA in healthy donors. This PCR relied on a set of 60 Vbeta primers and 13 Jbeta primers. Assay used: immunoSEQ multiplex PCR; TCRdb lists only in-frame clones, some missing. The table has tens of thousands of clones, approximately 84% seen once. Sequenced: PBMCs. The receptor set was obtained from a girl aged 2 to 10 in good health and CMV-seropositive.

V and J are TRBV27 and TRBJ2-6, with D possibly being TRBD1 (5 bases). Between the trimmed V and J ends, which lost 6 bases and 0 bases, there was a span of 18 bases. The CDR3 contains 18 residues. From germline, CDR1 is MNHEY and CDR2 SMNVEV (reference sequence). CDR3 DNA: TGTGCCAGCAGGGTTTGGGGCAGAAGAAACTCTGGGGCCAACGTCCTGACTTTC. It is translated as CASRVWGRRNSGANVLTF.

V is TRBV9 and J is TRBJ1-1, with TRBD1 as a possible D gene (5 bases). This CDR3 spans 14 amino acids. The V and J ends lost 0 bases and 0 bases respectively, with 6 bases between them. Germline CDR1 and CDR2: SGDLS and YYNGEE. As DNA, the CDR3 is TGTGCCAGCAGCGTAGGCAGGGTGAACACTGAAGCTTTCTTT. This codes for CASSVGRVNTEAFF. The full variable domain, rest sourced from reference TRBV9 and TRBJ1-1, is DSGVTQTPKHLITATGQRVTLRCSPRSGDLSVYWYQQSLDQGLQFLIQYYNGEERAKGNILERFSAQQFPDLHSELNLSSLELGDSALYFCASSVGRVNTEAFFGQGTRLTVV.

The chain uses TRBV2 and TRBJ1-2, with a weak D call TRBD1 (5 bases). Germline V lookup: CDR1 SNHLY, CDR2 FYNNEI. Trimming left V 6 bases short and J 6 bases short, with 11 bases between. CDR3 size: 12 residues. For the CDR3, the DNA is TGTGCCAGCAGGGGGGGTAGGGATGGCTACACCTTC. Amino acids: CASRGGRDGYTF.

Here the CDR3 reads CASSPRDRVRHTQYF. As DNA, the CDR3 is TGTGCCAGCTCACCACGGGACAGGGTCCGACATACGCAGTATTTT. The genes are TRBV18 and TRBJ2-3; 9 bases map to TRBD1. V was pared by 1 base and J by 7 bases, with 6 bases of the junction left unmatched. This CDR3 comprises 15 residues. CDR1 and CDR2 from the germline V gene are KGHSH and LQKENI.

The rearrangement uses TRBV28 and TRBJ2-1, with 9 bases that match TRBD1. CDR3 size: 16 residues. Germline V gene lookup returns CDR1 MDHEN and CDR2 SYDVKM. The ends lost 4 bases at V and 6 bases at J; junction bases unmatched: 10. The CDR3 nucleotides read TGTGCCAGCAGTTGGCAGGGGACAGGGTCCCTCAATGAGCAGTTCTTC. It codes for CASSWQGTGSLNEQFF.

This clone showed up just once. The chain has TRBV5-1 and TRBJ2-1; D remains ambiguous. The CDR3 sequence is 14 residues long. Germline loops: CDR1 SGHRS, CDR2 YFSETQ. V was shortened by 0 bases and J by 7 bases, with 11 bases between the two germline ends. Written as DNA, the CDR3 is TGCGCCAGCAGCTTGGGGTGGAGCCCTAATGAGCAGTTCTTC. This sequence encodes CASSLGWSPNEQFF.

The rearrangement links TRBV7-3 to TRBJ2-1, with D hard to call. The germline V gene has CDR1 SGHTA and CDR2 FQGTGA. The CDR3 totals 13 residues. With 5 bases removed from V and 6 bases from J, the gap between germline ends came to 11 bases. DNA for the CDR3: TGTGCCAGCAGCCCCGGGTCTTCCAATGAGCAGTTCTTC. Translated: CASSPGSSNEQFF.

The chain couples TRBV6-1 to TRBJ1-5; maybe TRBD1 (5 bases). Trimming took 6 bases from V and 5 from J, leaving 17 bases between them. CDR3 length equals 15 residues. Germline CDR1 reads MNHNS; CDR2 reads SASEGT. The CDR3: CASSLGGSVYQPQHF. DNA for the CDR3: TGTGCCAGCAGCCTCGGGGGTTCGGTATATCAGCCCCAGCATTTT.

The V and J genes are TRBV7-2 and TRBJ2-7; TRBD2 agrees at 10 bases. The J segment lost 5 bases and the V segment lost 2 bases, leaving 6 bases of the junction unmatched. The CDR3 loop spans 15 amino acids. CDR1 SGHTA and CDR2 FQGNSA come from the germline V gene. The CDR3 loop is CASSLWGLAGDEQYF. CDR3 coding DNA: TGTGCCAGCAGCTTATGGGGGCTAGCGGGAGACGAGCAGTACTTC.

The V and J genes are TRBV27 and TRBJ2-7; D not resolved. Germline-derived CDR1 and CDR2 are MNHEY and SMNVEV (reference sequence). Trimming left V 0 bases short and J 2 bases short, with 11 bases between. The CDR3 consists of 15 residues. CDR3: CASSLSRVSPYEQYF. The CDR3 DNA reads TGTGCCAGCAGTTTATCTCGGGTGTCCCCCTACGAGCAGTACTTC.

The chain couples TRBV4-2 to TRBJ2-1; the match to TRBD2 covers 9 bases. Per the germline V gene, CDR1 is LGHNA and CDR2 is YNFKEQ. The junction had 4 bases not matched to a gene; V was cut back by 5 bases and J by 5 bases. This CDR3 region has 14 residues. The CDR3 DNA reads as TGTGCCAGCAGCGAGCTAGCGGGGAACAATGAGCAGTTCTTC. It encodes CASSELAGNNEQFF.

The rearrangement uses TRBV7-6 and TRBJ2-7; maybe TRBD1 (5 bases). The CDR3 runs 12 residues. Germline V gene sequence: CDR1 SGHVS, CDR2 FNYEAQ. V lost 5 bases and J lost 1, with 6 bases in between. The chain's CDR3 is CASSPGSYEQYF. CDR3 bases: TGTGCCAGCAGCCCAGGGTCCTACGAGCAGTACTTC. The full variable domain, rest sourced from reference TRBV7-6 and TRBJ2-7, is GAGVSQSPRYKVTKRGQDVALRCDPISGHVSLYWYRQALGQGPEFLTYFNYEAQQDKSGLPNDRFSAERPEGSISTLTIQRTEQRDSAMYRCASSPGSYEQYFGPGTRLTVT.

The V and J genes are TRBV27 and TRBJ2-7; 9 positions agree with TRBD2. This CDR3 is 15 amino acids long. V was pared by 8 bases and J by 5 bases, with 13 bases of the junction left unmatched. Germline V gives CDR1 MNHEY, CDR2 SMNVEV (reference sequence). CDR3 loop: CASSSTRTSVDEQYF. The CDR3 nucleotides are TGTGCCAGCTCATCAACTCGGACTAGCGTCGACGAGCAGTACTTC.

This chain links TRBV9 with TRBJ2-7; the D gene is possibly TRBD1 (6 bases). Germline V gene data show CDR1 as SGDLS and CDR2 as YYNGEE. V lost 2 bases and J 1 base, leaving 10 bases between the germline ends. The CDR3 is made up of 14 amino acids. The DNA for the CDR3 is TGTGCCAGCAGCGTGCAGGGGTCATCCTACGAGCAGTACTTC. Its translation is CASSVQGSSYEQYF.

The J gene is TRBJ2-3, the V gene TRBV9; 10 positions match TRBD1. Trimming at V came to 4 bases and at J to 6 bases, leaving 5 bases not matched to a gene. The CDR3 length is 14 residues. Germline V lookup: CDR1 SGDLS, CDR2 YYNGEE. The CDR3 region has the DNA TGTGCCAGCAGCCGGGACAGGGGTAAGGATACGCAGTATTTT. Translating it yields CASSRDRGKDTQYF.

This chain uses TRBV29-1 with TRBJ2-1; 10 nucleotides match TRBD2. CDR1 SQVTM and CDR2 ANQGSEA come from the germline V gene. The CDR3 runs to 14 residues. Unmatched junction bases numbered 4, after V lost 5 bases and J lost 3 bases. The CDR3: CSVSAGGLYNEQFF. CDR3 nucleotides: TGCAGCGTTTCAGCGGGAGGGCTCTACAATGAGCAGTTCTTC.

This clone was seen more than once but under ten times. The chain joins TRBV5-1 to TRBJ2-7; the D is unclear. V was trimmed by 4 bases and J by 0 bases, leaving 8 bases between them. Germline-derived CDR1 and CDR2 are SGHRS and YFSETQ. CDR3 length: 13 residues. CDR3 sequence reads: CASSTASSYEQYF. The DNA for the CDR3 is TGCGCCAGCAGCACCGCGAGCTCCTACGAGCAGTACTTC.

The chain combines TRBV30 with TRBJ2-1; TRBD2 might be the D (5 bases). This CDR3 is built from 17 residues. Germline V lookup: CDR1 GTSNPN, CDR2 SVGIG (reference sequence). The V end lost 0 bases, the J end lost 10 bases, and 25 bases lay between the germline ends. The CDR3 spells CAWSVPPISGGFKEQFF. CDR3 DNA: TGTGCCTGGAGTGTTCCGCCAATCTCCGGAGGTTTCAAGGAGCAGTTCTTC.

The chain carries TRBV7-9 and TRBJ2-1; D might be TRBD2 (5 bases). The germline gives CDR1 SEHNR, CDR2 FQNEAQ (reference sequence). The CDR3 length is 13 residues. Deletions cut 4 bases from V and 7 bases from J, with 11 bases between. In DNA form, the CDR3 reads TGTGCCAGCAGCTCAATTGGAGGTAATGAGCAGTTCTTC. As protein: CASSSIGGNEQFF.

The chain combines TRBV10-3 with TRBJ2-5; 8 bases agree with TRBD2. In germline, CDR1 is ENHRY, CDR2 SYGVKD. The CDR3 length is 14 residues. The trim removed 7 bases at V and 1 base at J, leaving 5 bases unmatched. CDR3 loop: CAIKAGLGQETQYF. The CDR3 DNA is TGTGCCATCAAAGCGGGACTAGGCCAAGAGACCCAGTACTTC.

The rearrangement links TRBV7-9 to TRBJ2-2; D is unclear. Germline CDR1 reads SEHNR; CDR2 reads FQNEAQ (reference sequence). This CDR3 is built from 14 residues. Trimming took off 1 base at V and 4 bases at J, with 7 bases between the two ends. CDR3 coding DNA: TGTGCCAGCAGCTTAGGGTTCGGCACCGGGGAGCTGTTTTTT. Translated: CASSLGFGTGELFF. The full variable domain, rest sourced from reference TRBV7-9 and TRBJ2-2, is DTGVSQNPRHKITKRGQNVTFRCDPISEHNRLYWYRQTLGQGPEFLTYFQNEAQLEKSRLLSDRFSAERPKGSFSTLEIQRTEQGDSAMYLCASSLGFGTGELFFGEGSRLTVL.

This rearrangement joins TRBV28 to TRBJ1-5, with TRBD1 as a possible D gene (5 bases). V lost 2 bases to trimming and J lost 3 bases, with 11 bases between them. The CDR3 is made up of 15 amino acids. Germline CDR1 is MDHEN and CDR2 is SYDVKM. The CDR3 bases are TGTGCCAGCAGTTTAGCCCCAGGGAACAATCAGCCCCAGCATTTT. Translating gives CASSLAPGNNQPQHF.

The chain's CDR3 is CASSPTGAFSYNEQFF. CDR3 coding DNA: TGTGCCAGCAGCCCGACAGGGGCCTTCTCCTACAATGAGCAGTTCTTC. The gene calls are TRBV7-9 and TRBJ2-1; 8 nucleotides agree with TRBD1. The V segment lost 5 bases and the J segment 0 bases; nucleotides outside the gene matches: 6. Germline V gene sequence: CDR1 SEHNR, CDR2 FQNEAQ (reference sequence). The CDR3 consists of 16 residues.

This chain's CDR3 is CSATLNPGANVLTF. The DNA for the CDR3 is TGCAGCGCCACACTAAATCCTGGGGCCAACGTCCTGACTTTC. The chain couples TRBV29-1 to TRBJ2-6; no reliable D call. Germline V gives CDR1 SQVTM, CDR2 ANQGSEA. The ends were cut back, 7 bases at V and 2 bases at J, with 12 bases in the middle. This CDR3 is 14 amino acids long.

A word on this clone: Within the sample, other DNA sequences also encode this same CDR3. The genes are TRBV11-2 and TRBJ2-1; D possibly corresponds to TRBD2 (5 bases). The CDR3 covers 15 residues. Trimming stripped 0 bases from V and 0 bases from J, with 6 bases between. Per germline, CDR1 SGHAT and CDR2 FQNNGV. CDR3 amino acids: CASSLEGSSYNEQFF. The CDR3, as DNA: TGTGCCAGCAGCTTAGAAGGGAGCTCCTACAATGAGCAGTTCTTC. Supplemented by reference TRBV11-2 and TRBJ2-1, the full variable domain reads EAGVAQSPRYKIIEKRQSVAFWCNPISGHATLYWYQQILGQGPKLLIQFQNNGVVDDSQLPKDRFSAERLKGVDSTLKIQPAKLEDSAVYLCASSLEGSSYNEQFFGPGTRLTVL.

The J gene is TRBJ1-5, the V gene TRBV10-3; TRBD1 agrees at 10 bases. With V trimmed by 3 bases and J by 5 bases, 7 bases remained unmatched. This CDR3 region has 16 residues. The V gene's germline CDR1 is ENHRY and CDR2 SYGVKD. The CDR3 loop reads CAISDSGTGAHQPQHF. Written as DNA, the CDR3 is TGTGCCATCAGTGACTCCGGGACAGGGGCCCATCAGCCCCAGCATTTT.

The chain couples TRBV6-5 to TRBJ2-7, with D maybe TRBD2 (6 bases). Germline CDR1 MNHEY, CDR2 SVGAGI. The CDR3 is 16 amino acids. V lost 3 bases to trimming and J lost 1 base, with 16 bases between them. The CDR3 reads CASSYTSGVRSYEQYF. In nucleotides, the CDR3 is TGTGCCAGCAGTTATACCTCGGGGGTAAGGTCCTACGAGCAGTACTTC.